These T cell receptor beta chains were read from a single sample in a study of T cell responses to AZD1222 COVID-19 vaccine. Libraries were prepared by immunoSEQ multiplex PCR; TCRdb keeps only in-frame clonotypes and omits some of them. The sample holds just under 75,000 clones, around 80% seen once. The source was peripheral blood, collected 28 days after the second AZD1222 dose. All receptors derive from an adult who received the AZD1222 COVID-19 vaccine. The conserved cysteine and the conserved F or W are not part of the CDR3 here.

>TRBV7-9|13
ASSARPGLAGEQY
>TRBV30|11
AWSPGPLREQY
>TRBV21-1|20
ASMKADFSYGTSGRAGDEQY
>TRBV3-1/TRBV3-2|13
ASSPLQGFTYGYT
>TRBV19|14
ASSILPQGAGTEAF
>TRBV5-1|15
ASSWGTGTGNTDTQY
>TRBV3-1/TRBV3-2|11
ASGGGANYGYT
>TRBV7-2|13
ASSSTGTGSYEQY
>TRBV28|15
ASREGRKDRAVSPLH
>TRBV7-2|13
ASSRDGYSNQPQH
>TRBV2|12
AGGQRPVNEKLF
>TRBV20-1|18
SASFPSGGLPLSNTGELF
>TRBV4-3|12
ASSHGQWRDGYT
>TRBV27|11
ASSFGSAYEQY
>TRBV20-1|9
SAPPVYGYT
>TRBV6-4|14
ARPGLASLETYEQY
>TRBV5-1|12
ASSLIGLGYEQY
>TRBV28|12
ASSPLLSYNEQF
>TRBV11-2|12
ASQKTGNSYEQY
>TRBV19|12
ASSSGGLTGELF
>TRBV27|11
ASRLTGVTEQF
>TRBV28|14
ASSPRDSASTDTQY
>TRBV12-3/TRBV12-4|10
ASGRALGEQY
>TRBV19|12
ASSIQGGADTQY